These 26 T cell receptor beta chains came from one sample sequenced in a study of immune evolution from preneoplasia to lung adenocarcinoma. Sequencing was performed with immunoSEQ multiplex PCR; in TCRdb, only in-frame clones are kept and a portion is missing. The sample yields 9,000 to 13,000 clones, 70% to 90% seen once. The sample was FFPE invasive lung adenocarcinoma tissue. The receptors shown here come from a person aged 70 to 85 with invasive lung adenocarcinoma.

In its sample, this clone was seen once. The chain is built from TRBV29-1 and TRBJ2-2; D not certain. The CDR3 runs 13 residues. Germline V gene sequence: CDR1 SQVTM, CDR2 ANQGSEA. V was cut by 4 bases and J by 3 bases, with 9 bases left in between. The CDR3 region has the DNA TGCAGCGTTGGACCACCGGACACCGGGGAGCTGTTTTTT. Its translation is CSVGPPDTGELFF.

This clone was detected once. This chain links TRBV10-2 with TRBJ2-5; TRBD1 matches 8 bases. This CDR3 comprises 13 residues. V shed 7 bases and J 4 bases; nucleotides not matched to a gene: 5. CDR1 and CDR2 (germline): WSHSY, SAAADI. Written as DNA, the CDR3 is TGCGCCAGCACTCCAACAGGGGGAGAGACCCAGTACTTC. As protein: CASTPTGGETQYF.

The chain couples TRBV6-1 to TRBJ1-2; 9 bases line up with TRBD1. The germline V gene has CDR1 MNHNS and CDR2 SASEGT. The CDR3 runs 13 residues. The V segment lost 6 bases and the J segment 7 bases; nucleotides outside the gene matches: 6. The CDR3 loop is CASRETGGFGYTF. CDR3 nucleotides: TGTGCCAGCAGGGAAACAGGGGGCTTTGGCTACACCTTC.

V gene TRBV28 combines with J gene TRBJ1-5; D might be TRBD1 (5 bases). CDR1 is MDHEN and CDR2 is SYDVKM in the germline V gene. V lost 6 bases to trimming and J lost 0 bases, with 12 bases between them. The length of the CDR3 is 15 residues. The CDR3 DNA reads as TGTGCCAGCAGGGCTGACAGACCTAGCAATCAGCCCCAGCATTTT. Protein sequence: CASRADRPSNQPQHF.

The chain couples TRBV7-2 to TRBJ1-5; no definite D call. V was pared by 1 base and J by 6 bases, with 7 bases between. Germline CDR1 and CDR2: SGHTA and FQGNSA. This CDR3 is built from 13 residues. CDR3 DNA sequence: TGTGCCAGCAGCTTAGTTTCAAGTCAGCCCCAGCATTTT. Translating gives CASSLVSSQPQHF.

This clone has only one observation. The chain recombines TRBV2 with TRBJ1-4; D possibly corresponds to TRBD1 (6 bases). Germline CDR1 is SNHLY and CDR2 is FYNNEI. This CDR3 is 15 amino acids long. V was cut by 8 bases and J by 6 bases, with 19 bases left in between. This CDR3 is CASGAQGTAYEKLFF. CDR3 coding DNA: TGTGCCAGCGGGGCCCAGGGGACGGCATATGAAAAACTGTTTTTT.

This chain's CDR3 is CASSTGLEQYF. The CDR3 DNA reads TGTGCCAGCTCAACAGGGCTCGAGCAGTACTTC. V gene TRBV2 combines with J gene TRBJ2-7; a possible D gene is TRBD1 (6 bases). This CDR3 spans 11 amino acids. Germline CDR1 SNHLY, CDR2 FYNNEI. Trimming stripped 8 bases from V and 6 bases from J, with 11 bases between.

The chain couples TRBV6-1 to TRBJ1-1, with 9 bases fitting TRBD1. Per germline, CDR1 MNHNS and CDR2 SASEGT. The V segment lost 6 bases and the J segment 3 bases; nucleotides outside the gene matches: 5. The CDR3 loop spans 14 amino acids. The CDR3 DNA sequence: TGTGCCAGCAGCGCCGACAGGGGGGACACTGAAGCTTTCTTT. Protein: CASSADRGDTEAFF.

The chain is built from TRBV19 and TRBJ2-3; 8 positions match TRBD2. The length of the CDR3 is 14 residues. Germline lookup yields CDR1 LNHDA and CDR2 SQIVND (reference sequence). After removal of 6 bases from V and 2 bases from J, the junction contained 4 bases not matched to a gene. The CDR3 region has the DNA TGTGCCAGTAGCCGAGCGGGGGACACAGATACGCAGTATTTT. As protein: CASSRAGDTDTQYF.

The chain uses TRBV30 and TRBJ1-1; D not resolved. The V and J ends lost 2 bases and 6 bases respectively, with 16 bases between them. The germline gives CDR1 GTSNPN, CDR2 SVGIG (reference sequence). This CDR3 has 14 amino acids. CDR3 residues: CAWSMRTAVAEAFF. The DNA for the CDR3 is TGTGCCTGGAGTATGAGGACCGCCGTGGCTGAAGCTTTCTTT.

V usage is TRBV30 and J usage is TRBJ1-3, with D tentatively TRBD1 (5 bases). Per the germline V gene, CDR1 is GTSNPN and CDR2 is SVGIG (reference sequence). The V end lost 2 bases, the J end lost 3 bases, and 8 bases lay between the germline ends. The CDR3 sequence is 13 residues long. CDR3 nucleotide sequence: TGTGCCTGGAGTCAGAGGGGTGGAAACACCATATATTTT. The encoded protein is CAWSQRGGNTIYF.

The J gene is TRBJ1-1, the V gene TRBV28; no firm D call. The CDR3 spans 12 residues. V lost 6 bases and J lost 4, with 9 bases in between. Looked up from germline, CDR1 is MDHEN and CDR2 is SYDVKM. The CDR3 DNA follows: TGTGCCAGCAGGACTGGTGGCACTGAAGCTTTCTTT. Protein product: CASRTGGTEAFF.

The rearrangement uses TRBV15 and TRBJ2-7; D possibly corresponds to TRBD1 (6 bases). The V gene lost 0 bases and the J gene lost 2 bases, with 8 bases spanning the gap. Germline-derived CDR1 and CDR2 are LNHNV and YYDKDF (reference sequence). The CDR3 totals 14 residues. The CDR3 sequence is CATSRDTGPYEQYF. CDR3 nucleotide sequence: TGTGCCACCAGCAGAGATACAGGGCCCTACGAGCAGTACTTC.

The chain carries TRBV18 and TRBJ1-2; no clear D. Germline CDR1 KGHSH, CDR2 LQKENI. The CDR3 spans 16 residues. Trimming cost V 1 base and J 0 bases, with 12 bases left between them. Written as DNA, the CDR3 is TGTGCCAGCTCACCACGAGATCAAGATCCTAACTATGGCTACACCTTC. Protein: CASSPRDQDPNYGYTF.

This clone came up once. J is TRBJ2-2 and V is TRBV10-3, with D perhaps TRBD2 (5 bases). This CDR3 has 17 residues. Germline V gene data show CDR1 as ENHRY and CDR2 as SYGVKD. Trimming removed 0 bases at V and 7 bases at J, with 18 bases between. The CDR3 region is CAISESLESERDGELFF. The CDR3 DNA reads as TGTGCCATCAGTGAGTCGTTAGAAAGCGAGAGGGACGGGGAGCTGTTTTTT.

This clone has only one observation. The chain is built from TRBV6-1 and TRBJ2-1, with no clear D. The germline V gene has CDR1 MNHNS and CDR2 SASEGT. Trimming pared 3 bases from V and 8 bases from J, leaving 5 bases between. The CDR3 is 11 residues long. For the CDR3, the DNA is TGTGCCAGCAGTGAGATCGATGAGCAGTTCTTC. Protein sequence: CASSEIDEQFF.

The chain links TRBV2 to TRBJ1-2; D uncertain. The CDR3 has 14 amino acids. Trimming stripped 5 bases from V and 5 bases from J, with 15 bases between. Germline loops: CDR1 SNHLY, CDR2 FYNNEI. The CDR3 nucleotides read TGTGCCAGCAGTCCTAATCACCTCACATATGGCTACACCTTC. Its protein is CASSPNHLTYGYTF.

The rearrangement links TRBV9 to TRBJ1-3, with a possible D match to TRBD1 (5 bases). V gave up 0 bases and J gave up 3 bases, with 7 bases separating them. CDR3 length equals 14 residues. CDR1 SGDLS and CDR2 YYNGEE come from the germline V gene. The CDR3 nucleotides are TGTGCCAGCAGCGTAGGAACAGGTGGAAACACCATATATTTT. The encoded protein is CASSVGTGGNTIYF.

The chain recombines TRBV5-4 with TRBJ2-3; no clear D. V was clipped by 2 bases and J by 2 bases, with 6 bases between them. CDR1 and CDR2 from the germline V gene are SGHNT and YYREEE (reference sequence). The CDR3 totals 13 residues. CDR3 protein: CASSFPPTDTQYF. The CDR3, as DNA: TGTGCCAGCAGCTTCCCCCCCACAGATACGCAGTATTTT.

The chain has TRBV30 and TRBJ2-2, with a possible D match to TRBD2 (6 bases). CDR1 is GTSNPN and CDR2 is SVGIG in the germline V gene (reference sequence). The CDR3 sequence is 14 residues long. V lost 1 base and J lost 4, with 10 bases in between. The CDR3 here is CAWSGGLGTGELFF. In nucleotides, the CDR3 is TGTGCCTGGAGTGGGGGACTGGGCACCGGGGAGCTGTTTTTT.

The rearrangement links TRBV5-4 to TRBJ2-5; D is ambiguous. Per the germline V gene, CDR1 is SGHNT and CDR2 is YYREEE (reference sequence). V was pared by 2 bases and J by 8 bases, with 16 bases between. The length of the CDR3 is 14 residues. CDR3 sequence: CASSFGTAMETQYF. The CDR3 bases are TGTGCCAGCAGCTTCGGAACAGCGATGGAAACCCAGTACTTC.

The rearrangement links TRBV28 to TRBJ1-1; D is uncertain. The CDR3 has 14 residues. CDR1 is MDHEN and CDR2 is SYDVKM in the germline V gene. V was trimmed by 5 bases and J by 3 bases, leaving 13 bases between them. The CDR3 bases are TGTGCCAGCAGTCCCGGCAGCCTATACACTGAAGCTTTCTTT. The encoded protein is CASSPGSLYTEAFF.

V and J are TRBV6-1 and TRBJ1-2; D is perhaps TRBD1 (6 bases). The CDR3 is 16 amino acids. V lost 0 bases, J lost 4 bases, and 15 bases lay in between. Germline V gene sequence: CDR1 MNHNS, CDR2 SASEGT. Here the CDR3 DNA reads TGTGCCAGCAGTGAAGCTGAGGGGGACGGCGGCTATGGCTACACCTTC. It translates to CASSEAEGDGGYGYTF.

This clone was seen only once. The chain joins TRBV2 to TRBJ1-4; 8 nucleotides agree with TRBD1. The CDR3 sequence is 13 residues long. The trim removed 10 bases at V and 4 bases at J, leaving 5 bases unmatched. Germline assignment: CDR1 SNHLY and CDR2 FYNNEI. The CDR3 bases are TGTGCCACCGCGGGACAGGATAATGAAAAACTGTTTTTT. Its protein product is CATAGQDNEKLFF.

In its sample, this clone was seen once. The CDR3 spells CASSYTNYGYTF. CDR3 sequence (DNA): TGTGCCAGCAGTTACACTAACTATGGCTACACCTTC. The rearrangement uses TRBV6-6 and TRBJ1-2; D gene ambiguous. Per germline, CDR1 MNHNY and CDR2 SVGAGI (reference sequence). V was trimmed by 2 bases and J by 0 bases, leaving 1 base between them. The CDR3 has 12 residues.

The chain couples TRBV5-1 to TRBJ2-1; 8 bases fit TRBD2. Looked up from germline, CDR1 is SGHRS and CDR2 is YFSETQ. CDR3 length: 15 residues. Trimming at V came to 4 bases and at J to 4 bases, leaving 7 bases not matched to a gene. CDR3 in amino acids: CASSPPTSGYNEQFF. In DNA form, the CDR3 reads TGCGCCAGCAGCCCGCCCACTAGCGGATACAATGAGCAGTTCTTC. The complete variable domain, with remaining parts taken from reference TRBV5-1 and TRBJ2-1, reads KAGVTQTPRYLIKTRGQQVTLSCSPISGHRSVSWYQQTPGQGLQFLFEYFSETQRNKGNFPGRFSGRQFSNSRSEMNVSTLELGDSALYLCASSPPTSGYNEQFFGPGTRLTVL.